This T cell receptor (beta chain) was sequenced in a study of PD-1 blockade in classical Hodgkin lymphoma. V was cut by 7 bases and J by 4 bases, with 7 bases left in between. Germline V gene sequence: CDR1 LNHDA, CDR2 SQIVND (reference sequence). This CDR3 spans 11 amino acids. Clones were sequenced by immunoSEQ multiplex PCR, and TCRdb holds only the in-frame ones, with some missing. The sample consists of tens of thousands of clones, approximately 94% of them appearing once. Notes on the study in general: Why repertoires differed is undefined; disease activity or prior therapy possibly contributed. With CD4+ cells, TCR diversity rose significantly by C4D1, but not with CD8+ cells.

For this clone: Its specificity is not known.

Every patient was affected by relapse after autologous stem cell transplantation, while exposure to brentuximab vedotin was not uniform. Complete response, partial response or progressive disease made up the best responses. The chain uses TRBV19 and TRBJ1-2; D ambiguous. This receptor was obtained from a human donor with classical Hodgkin lymphoma. This specimen consisted of peripheral blood mononuclear cells (PBMCs), obtained at baseline. CDR3 DNA sequence: TGTGCCAGTATGGAGTTCTATGGCTACACCTTC. Amino acids: CASMEFYGYTF.